This T cell receptor (beta chain) was identified in a study of blood T cell repertoires in COVID-19. Study-level information: The origin of the acute and convalescent COVID-19 samples was the United States, Italy and Spain. From T cells, B-cell-depleted T cells, or PBMCs came the material, which was cDNA or gDNA.

In the authors' methods: It was from reference gene primer amplification that nucleated cell counts were estimated. The protocol was immunoSEQ multiplex PCR, while the TCRdb copy is restricted to in-frame clones and leaves out a portion. V, J and clone size were drawn from that table, and D and trimming were deduced from the DNA. Of about 81,000 clones in the sample, 88% were seen once. In germline, CDR1 is SNHLY, CDR2 FYNNEI. The CDR3 loop spans 14 amino acids. The ends were cut back, 7 bases at V and 2 bases at J, with 15 bases in the middle. This TCR was recovered from a man aged 65 to 85 with acute or convalescent COVID-19. Sequencing was carried out using peripheral blood. The V and J genes are TRBV2 and TRBJ2-7; possible D gene TRBD2, 5 bases. DNA of the CDR3: TGTGCCAGCACCCCCTCAGGACTCGCCTACGAGCAGTACTTC. Amino acid sequence: CASTPSGLAYEQYF.